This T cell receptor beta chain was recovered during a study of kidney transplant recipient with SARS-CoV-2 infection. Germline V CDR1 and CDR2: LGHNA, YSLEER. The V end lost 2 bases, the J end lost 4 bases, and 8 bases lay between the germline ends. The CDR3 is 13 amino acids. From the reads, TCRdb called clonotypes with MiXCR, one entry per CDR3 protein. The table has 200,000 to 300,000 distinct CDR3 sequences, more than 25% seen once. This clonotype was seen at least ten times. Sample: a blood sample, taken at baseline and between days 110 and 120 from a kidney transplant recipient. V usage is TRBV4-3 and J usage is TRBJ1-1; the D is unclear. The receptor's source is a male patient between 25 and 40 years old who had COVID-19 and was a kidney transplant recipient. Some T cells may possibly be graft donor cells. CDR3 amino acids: CASSQSFFTEAFF. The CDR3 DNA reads TGCGCCAGCAGCCAATCCTTTTTCACTGAAGCTTTCTTT.